The present entry profiles one T cell receptor (beta chain) with its context. The trim removed 4 bases at V and 4 bases at J, leaving 9 bases unmatched. The germline V gene has CDR1 SGHRS and CDR2 YFSETQ. The CDR3 has 16 amino acids. Original processing methods: Reference gene primer amplification in the assay estimated nucleated cell counts. TCRdb keeps only in-frame clones here, not all; method: immunoSEQ multiplex PCR. The V and J calls and clone size come from that table; D and trimming were worked out from the DNA. The table shows approximately 10,000 clones, with approximately 88% occurring only once. This specimen belongs to a study of blood T cell repertoires in COVID-19. Study details: Sources were T cells, B-cell-depleted T cells, or PBMCs; the material itself was cDNA or gDNA.

This receptor was identified in a human donor in a cohort sampled during active COVID-19. This chain joins TRBV5-1 and TRBJ2-1; 9 bases agree with TRBD2. The material sequenced was peripheral blood. The CDR3 reads CASSASGTSLYNEQFF. For the CDR3, the DNA is TGCGCCAGCAGCGCCTCCGGGACTAGCCTTTACAATGAGCAGTTCTTC.